Here is one TCR beta chain with its context. What it binds is unknown. Only in-frame clones appear in the TCRdb table, and some are missing; sequencing was by immunoSEQ multiplex PCR. The table shows approximately 1.9 million clones, with just under 95% occurring only once. The data belong to a study of shared clonotypes between healthy human individuals. Study-wide context: Per donor, CD8 memory used one plate, CD8 naive used two, CD4 memory used three and CD4 naive used three.

From germline, CDR1 is SGHVS and CDR2 FNYEAQ. V shed 5 bases and J 2 bases; nucleotides not matched to a gene: 5. The CDR3 has 15 amino acids. Notes on the study in general: Generally, naive subsets came out with larger estimated richness than memory subsets.

CD45RO negativity and positive selection for CCR7 defined naive CD8 cells, a population that excluded terminally differentiated effector memory CD45RA+ cells. The sequenced sample was naive CD8+ T cells from PBMCs. This TCR was sampled from a man between 18 and 35 years old in good health. Some clones in this sample may be carry-over from other donors' samples. The J gene is TRBJ1-5, the V gene TRBV7-6; 8 bases match TRBD1. The DNA for the CDR3 is TGTGCCAGCAGCCCCGGACAGGGCGGCAATCAGCCCCAGCATTTT. This encodes CASSPGQGGNQPQHF.